Ten or more counts support the clone carrying this T cell receptor beta chain. What it recognizes is unknown. These data belong to a study of T-cell reconstitution after alpha-beta-depleted transplantation in children. Overall study findings and caveats: The high TCRbeta diversity at day 60 in some patients came from surviving recipient T cells and thymic progenitors. Expanded graft clones numbering several hundred reportedly gave rise to alpha-beta T cells about two months after transplant. T-cell counts and diversity at one year following transplant were attributed mainly to newly produced T cells.

It was with unique molecular identifiers that the TCRbeta library was prepared. MiXCR, run by TCRdb on the PCR reads, gives a single entry per CDR3 protein. The sample shows around 600,000 distinct CDR3 sequences, 20% to 25% of them seen only once. This CDR3 comprises 16 residues. From germline, CDR1 is MNHEY and CDR2 SVGAGI. With 9 bases removed from V and 2 bases from J, the gap between germline ends came to 17 bases. The chain links TRBV6-5 to TRBJ2-6, with a tentative D call TRBD1 (5 bases). Material: PBMCs, mostly from graft donor cells, obtained 360 days after TCRalphabeta/CD19-depleted stem cell transplant. This clonotype originated in a boy under two years old who had a stem cell transplant for acute myeloid leukemia, so the T cells may come from the graft donor. The CDR3 reads CASGWERGAGANVLTF. CDR3 in DNA: TGTGCCAGTGGGTGGGAAAGGGGCGCTGGGGCCAACGTCCTGACTTTC.